A selection of T cell receptor beta chains follows, all from one sample in a study of T cells in Graves' hyperthyroidism and ophthalmopathy. TCRdb recomputed calls from the multiplex PCR reads with MiXCR, one row per CDR3 protein. Here the sample spans some 510,000 distinct CDR3 sequences, 20% being singletons. The specimen was blood. The receptors stem from a young man with Graves' hyperthyroidism. The CDR3 runs from the conserved cysteine through the conserved F or W. Each record gives: D gene, V gene, clone size, J gene, CDR3 DNA, CDR3 protein. D genes are given only for firm matches. Where a row states a size, it is once, few, many or the class of an expanded clone; other rows omit it.

>TRBD1|TRBV12-3/TRBV12-4|many|TRBJ1-5
TGTGCCAGCAGCCCCCCGGGACAGGGCAATCAGCCCCAGCATTTT
CASSPPGQGNQPQHF
>TRBD2|TRBV24-1|few|TRBJ2-5
TGTGCCACCAGTGATTGGGGACTAGCGGGAGTCGAAGGAGAGACCCAGTACTTC
CATSDWGLAGVEGETQYF
>TRBD1|TRBV28|many|TRBJ2-7
TGTGCCAGCAGCTCCGGGACAGGTCCTACGAAGCAGTACTTC
CASSSGTGPTKQYF
>TRBD2|TRBV7-8|many|TRBJ2-7
TGTGCCAGCAGCCCCCTTTTGACGGGGGGGTCCTACGAGCAGTACTTC
CASSPLLTGGSYEQYF
>.|TRBV2|.|TRBJ2-2
TGTGCCAGCAGTGAAGAAGTGCTAGCCGGGGAGCTGTTTTTT
CASSEEVLAGELFF
>TRBD2|TRBV11-2|few|TRBJ2-5
TGTGCCAGCAGCACGTCTAGCGGGAGAACGGAGACCCAGTACTTC
CASSTSSGRTETQYF
>.|TRBV6-1|.|TRBJ1-2
TGTGCCAGCAGTGAACCCGACAGCTATATTAACTATGGCTACACCTTC
CASSEPDSYINYGYTF
>TRBD1|TRBV27|many|TRBJ1-5
TGTGCCAGCAGTTGGGGACAGGCCGGAGCCCAGCATTTT
CASSWGQAGAQHF
>.|TRBV6-1|once|TRBJ2-2
TGTGCCAGCAGTGAAGCGGTAGGGGTAGCGTCTTACACCGGGGAGCTGTTTTTT
CASSEAVGVASYTGELFF
>TRBD2|TRBV12-3/TRBV12-4|many|TRBJ2-5
TGTGCCAGCAGCCAAACAGTAGCGGGGGGGCCAGAGACCCAGTACTTC
CASSQTVAGGPETQYF